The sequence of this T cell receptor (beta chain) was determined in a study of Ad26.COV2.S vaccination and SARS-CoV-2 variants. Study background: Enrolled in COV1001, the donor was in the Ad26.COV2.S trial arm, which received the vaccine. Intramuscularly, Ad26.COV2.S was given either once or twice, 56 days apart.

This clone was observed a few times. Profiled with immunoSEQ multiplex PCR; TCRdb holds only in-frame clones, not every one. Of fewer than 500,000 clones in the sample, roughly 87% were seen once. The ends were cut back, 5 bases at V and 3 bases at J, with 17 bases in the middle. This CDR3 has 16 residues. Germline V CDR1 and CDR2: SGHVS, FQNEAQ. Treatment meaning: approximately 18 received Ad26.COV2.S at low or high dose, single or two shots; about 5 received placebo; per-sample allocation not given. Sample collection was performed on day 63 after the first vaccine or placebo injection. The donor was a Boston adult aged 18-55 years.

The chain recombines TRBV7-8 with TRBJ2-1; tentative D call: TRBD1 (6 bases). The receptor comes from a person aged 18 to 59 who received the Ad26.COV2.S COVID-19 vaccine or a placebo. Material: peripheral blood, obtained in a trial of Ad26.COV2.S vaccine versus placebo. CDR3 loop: CASSGHGGSGYNEQFF. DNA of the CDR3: TGTGCCAGCAGCGGTCATGGGGGCAGTGGCTACAATGAGCAGTTCTTC.